This T cell receptor beta chain was profiled in a study of blood T cell repertoires in COVID-19 (TCRdb year 2020). About the full investigation: Samples covering the acute and convalescent phases of COVID-19 were provided by collaborators in the United States, Italy and Spain. Sample metadata almost always included a de-identified subject ID, COVID-19 status, age in years and sex. The samples were drawn from two sources: the first 160 participants of the ongoing ImmuneRACE study, and some 1,300 subjects contributed by 6 global collaborators. The material from the prospective study consisted of cDNA or gDNA derived from T cells, B-cell-depleted T cells, or PBMCs. Subjects who had been exposed to COVID-19, were actively infected with it, or had recovered from it provided the deeply sampled blood TCRbeta repertoires that made up the dataset. Where HLA class I and class II types were available, the types were taken from metadata supplied by the sample provider, not from assay-based typing. A freely available public database, intended as a resource for researchers studying the immune response to SARS-CoV-2, is where the repertoires were released.

What the authors observed across the whole study: The quantity of clinical and demographic metadata differed by source and by participant and was supplied without curation.

A note on this clone: There is no known antigen for this receptor. Germline is not matched at one junction end, which may reflect a read error.

Enrolling through a virtual design, the prospective study's participants ranged in age from roughly 18 to 95 years and lived across roughly 24 United States geographic areas. To assign participants to cohorts, the prospective study relied on clinical history that participants themselves reported in a screening survey and a study questionnaire. For ImmuneRACE Cohort 3, a participant was defined as recovered based on two consecutive negative NP/OP PCR tests, clearance by a healthcare professional, or resolution of symptoms. In the prospective study, mobile phlebotomists collected whole blood, serum and a nasopharyngeal or oropharyngeal swab from each participant. Participants in the prospective study had the option to provide additional blood draws and questionnaires over an approximately 2-month period. Blood samples from the prospective study were shipped frozen or at room temperature prior to DNA extraction.

CDR1 and CDR2 are read off the germline V gene (reference sequence) as LNHDA and SQIVND. The CDR3 has 12 amino acids, counting the end cysteine and phenylalanine. Only the CDR3 portion is preserved as DNA: 36 bases, with reading frame beginning at the first base. TCRbeta CDR3 regions were amplified from genomic DNA by means of the immunoSEQ Assay, a bias-controlled multiplex PCR. Concerning the study's data processing: The number of nucleated cells in each sample was estimated from the amplification of reference gene primers within the assay. To quantify the absolute abundance of each unique TCRbeta CDR3 rearrangement, sequence reads were collapsed and filtered. For each sample, productive Simpson clonality was calculated as the square root of Simpson's diversity index over productive rearrangements. TCRdb mirrors the immuneACCESS table, restricted to in-frame sequences. Some clones are absent from its copies; in checked studies, under half trace to an unresolved V gene, and the reason for the others is unknown. From that table come the V and J calls and clone size; the DNA was used to work out D and trimming. For this sample the table gives 200,000 to 250,000 clones, of which roughly 84% were detected only once. The top ten clonotypes cover approximately 6.2% of the sample.

The sample comprised PBMCs or T cells enriched from blood (not recorded which). The chain employs TRBV19 and TRBJ1-1; 6 matching bases give a weak D call of TRBD1. This receptor was obtained from a woman aged 35 to 49 who had recovered from COVID-19. The DNA sequence reads TGTGCCAGTAGTATGCGCCAGGGGACCCTTATTTTT. Its coded protein is CASSMRQGTLIF.